The source of this TCR beta chain is a study of shared clonotypes between healthy human individuals. The overall study: Participating donors consisted of a couple of women and a few men aged 18 to 49.

Study-level findings and limits: The represented genetic and exposure-history diversity was limited by the small number of donors.

Sequencing was performed with immunoSEQ multiplex PCR; in TCRdb, only in-frame clones are kept and a portion is missing. The repertoire holds over a million clones, with 95% to 99% as singletons. With 2 bases removed from V and 4 bases from J, the gap between germline ends came to 19 bases. The CDR3 is 16 amino acids. Germline-derived CDR1 and CDR2 are SGHRS and YFSETQ. A word on this clone: Antigen: not known.

Sequenced: naive CD4+ T cells sorted from blood. As to subset: CD45RA+ positively selected. The chain uses TRBV5-1 and TRBJ2-7; possibly TRBD1 for D (6 bases). The origin of this receptor is a man aged 25-40 years in good health. The CDR3 loop reads CASSFTGLPSGYEQYF. DNA for the CDR3: TGCGCCAGCAGCTTTACAGGGCTACCTTCAGGGTACGAGCAGTACTTC.